The present entry profiles one T cell receptor beta chain with its context. Its antigen is currently unknown. Trimming took off 6 bases at V and 2 bases at J, with 15 bases between the two ends. CDR1 SQVTM and CDR2 ANQGSEA come from the germline V gene. There are 14 residues in the CDR3. This entry belongs to a study of CD8 T cells in Susac syndrome. Study results and limitations: It was acknowledged by the study that relatively few individuals were included in its TCR sequencing and HLA analysis.

Random hexamers primed reverse transcription of 0.5 to 1 ug RNA. Coverage of TCR beta CDR3 amplification by immunoSEQ multiplex PCR extended to 54 Vbeta and 13 Jbeta. MiXCR, applied by TCRdb to the immunoSEQ multiplex PCR reads, yields one record per CDR3 protein. The sample holds about 200,000 distinct CDR3 sequences, about 96% seen once. V usage is TRBV29-1 and J usage is TRBJ2-3; a possible D gene is TRBD2 (6 bases). This sequence originates from a human donor with multiple sclerosis. Sequencing input: CD4+ T cells from PBMCs. The CDR3 reads CSVATSSPTDTQYF. Here the CDR3 DNA reads TGCAGCGTGGCTACTAGCAGCCCCACAGATACGCAGTATTTT.